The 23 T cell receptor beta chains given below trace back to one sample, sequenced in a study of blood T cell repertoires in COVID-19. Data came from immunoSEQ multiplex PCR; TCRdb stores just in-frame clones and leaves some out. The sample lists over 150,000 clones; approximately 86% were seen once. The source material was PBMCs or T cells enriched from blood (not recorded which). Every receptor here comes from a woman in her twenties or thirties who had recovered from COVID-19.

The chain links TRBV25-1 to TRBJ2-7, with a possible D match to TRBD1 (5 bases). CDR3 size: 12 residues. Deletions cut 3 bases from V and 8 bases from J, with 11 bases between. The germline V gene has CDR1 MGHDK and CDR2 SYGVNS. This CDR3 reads CASSDRVGKQYF. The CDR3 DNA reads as TGTGCCAGCAGTGACAGGGTTGGAAAGCAGTACTTC.

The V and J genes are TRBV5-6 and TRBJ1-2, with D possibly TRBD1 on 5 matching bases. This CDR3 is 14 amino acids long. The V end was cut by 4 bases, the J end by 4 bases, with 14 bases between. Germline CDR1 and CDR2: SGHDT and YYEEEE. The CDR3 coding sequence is TGTGCCAGCAGCGGGCGGGGGGTCGTCTATGGCTACACCTTC. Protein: CASSGRGVVYGYTF.

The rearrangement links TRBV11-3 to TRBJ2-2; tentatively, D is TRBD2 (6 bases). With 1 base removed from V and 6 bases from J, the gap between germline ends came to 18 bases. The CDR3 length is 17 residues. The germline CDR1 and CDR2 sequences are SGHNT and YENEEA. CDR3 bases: TGTGCCAGCAGCTTAGTTGGTTGGGAGGTTATCGCCGGGGAGCTGTTTTTT. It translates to CASSLVGWEVIAGELFF.

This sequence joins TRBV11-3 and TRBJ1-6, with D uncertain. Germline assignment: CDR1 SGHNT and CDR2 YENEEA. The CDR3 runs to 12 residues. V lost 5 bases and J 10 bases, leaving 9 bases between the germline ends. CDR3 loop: CASSPPRSPLHF. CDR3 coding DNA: TGTGCCAGCAGCCCTCCGAGATCACCCCTCCACTTT.

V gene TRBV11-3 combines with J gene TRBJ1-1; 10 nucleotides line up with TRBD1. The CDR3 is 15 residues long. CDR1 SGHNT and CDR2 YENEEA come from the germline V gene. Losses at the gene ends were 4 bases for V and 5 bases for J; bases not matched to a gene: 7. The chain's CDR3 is CASSSPGTGETEAFF. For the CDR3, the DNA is TGTGCCAGCAGCTCCCCCGGGACAGGGGAAACTGAAGCTTTCTTT.

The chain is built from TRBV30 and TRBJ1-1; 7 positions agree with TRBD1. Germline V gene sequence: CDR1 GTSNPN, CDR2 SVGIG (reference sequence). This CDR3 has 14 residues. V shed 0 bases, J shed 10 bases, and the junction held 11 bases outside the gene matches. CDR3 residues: CAWSVPDRVGGAFF. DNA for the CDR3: TGTGCCTGGAGTGTACCCGACAGGGTCGGGGGAGCTTTCTTT. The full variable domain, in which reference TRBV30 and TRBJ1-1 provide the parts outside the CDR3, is SQTIHQWPATLVQPVGSPLSLECTVEGTSNPNLYWYRQAAGRGLQLLFYSVGIGQISSEVPQNLSASRPQDRQFILSSKKLLLSDSGFYLCAWSVPDRVGGAFFGQGTRLTVV.

CDR3 in amino acids: CATSDPTIGANYGYTF. The CDR3 coding sequence is TGTGCCACCAGTGATCCAACCATAGGGGCCAACTATGGCTACACCTTC. The J gene is TRBJ1-2, the V gene TRBV24-1; TRBD1 might be the D (5 bases). With 3 bases removed from V and 2 bases from J, the gap between germline ends came to 15 bases. The CDR3 runs to 16 residues. Germline V gives CDR1 KGHDR, CDR2 SFDVKD.

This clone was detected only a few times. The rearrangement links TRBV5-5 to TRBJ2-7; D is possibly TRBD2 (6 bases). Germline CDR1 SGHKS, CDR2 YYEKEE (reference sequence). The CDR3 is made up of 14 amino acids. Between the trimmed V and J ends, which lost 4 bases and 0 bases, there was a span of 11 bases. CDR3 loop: CASSITGSSYEQYF. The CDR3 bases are TGTGCCAGCAGCATCACCGGGAGCTCCTACGAGCAGTACTTC.

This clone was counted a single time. CDR3 region: CASSQLGGSGNQPQHF. The CDR3 coding sequence is TGTGCCAGCAGCCAATTAGGAGGGAGCGGCAATCAGCCCCAGCATTTT. The chain carries TRBV3-1 (or the pseudogene TRBV3-2) and TRBJ1-5; D ambiguous. Per germline, CDR1 LGHDT and CDR2 YNNKEL (reference sequence). The CDR3 consists of 16 residues. V lost 2 bases to trimming and J lost 2 bases, with 13 bases between them.

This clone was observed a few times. The CDR3, as DNA: TGTGCTAGTGCCCAGGCAGGGCTTGGACAGCCCCAGCATTTT. It encodes CASAQAGLGQPQHF. V gene TRBV12-5 combines with J gene TRBJ1-5; D might be TRBD1 (5 bases). The germline gives CDR1 LGHNT, CDR2 FRNRAP. V was trimmed by 7 bases and J by 7 bases, leaving 17 bases between them. This CDR3 is built from 14 residues. The full variable domain, in which reference TRBV12-5 and TRBJ1-5 provide the parts outside the CDR3, is DARVTQTPRHKVTEMGQEVTMRCQPILGHNTVFWYRQTMMQGLELLAYFRNRAPLDDSGMPKDRFSAEMPDATLATLKIQPSEPRDSAVYFCASAQAGLGQPQHFGDGTRLSIL.

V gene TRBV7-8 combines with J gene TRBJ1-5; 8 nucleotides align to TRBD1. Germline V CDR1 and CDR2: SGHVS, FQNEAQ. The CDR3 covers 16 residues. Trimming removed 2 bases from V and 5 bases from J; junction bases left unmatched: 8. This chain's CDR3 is CASSLPPGTGDQPQHF. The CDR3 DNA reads TGTGCCAGCAGCTTACCCCCTGGGACAGGAGATCAGCCCCAGCATTTT.

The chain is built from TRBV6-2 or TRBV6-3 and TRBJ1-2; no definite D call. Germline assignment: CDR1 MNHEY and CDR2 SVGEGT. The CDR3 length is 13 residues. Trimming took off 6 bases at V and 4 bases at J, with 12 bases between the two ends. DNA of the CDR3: TGTGCCAGCAGCCAATCGACAACCTATGGCTACACCTTC. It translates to CASSQSTTYGYTF.

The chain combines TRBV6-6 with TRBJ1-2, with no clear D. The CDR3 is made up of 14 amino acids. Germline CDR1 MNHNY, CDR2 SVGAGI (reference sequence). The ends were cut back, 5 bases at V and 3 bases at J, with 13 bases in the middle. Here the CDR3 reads CASSDVAWDYGYTF. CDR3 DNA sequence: TGTGCCAGCAGTGACGTAGCTTGGGACTATGGCTACACCTTC.

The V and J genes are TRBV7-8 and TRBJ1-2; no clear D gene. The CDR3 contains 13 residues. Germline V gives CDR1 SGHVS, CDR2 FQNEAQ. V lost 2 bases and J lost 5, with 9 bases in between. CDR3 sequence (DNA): TGTGCCAGCAGCTTAAGAGGGTCTTATGGCTACACCTTC. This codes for CASSLRGSYGYTF.

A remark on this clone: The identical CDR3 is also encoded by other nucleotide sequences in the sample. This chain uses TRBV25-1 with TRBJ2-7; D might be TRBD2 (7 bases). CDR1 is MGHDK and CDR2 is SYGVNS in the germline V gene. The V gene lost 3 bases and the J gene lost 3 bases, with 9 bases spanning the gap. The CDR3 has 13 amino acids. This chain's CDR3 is CASSEGGLYEQYF. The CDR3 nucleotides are TGTGCCAGCAGTGAGGGGGGGCTCTACGAGCAGTACTTC.

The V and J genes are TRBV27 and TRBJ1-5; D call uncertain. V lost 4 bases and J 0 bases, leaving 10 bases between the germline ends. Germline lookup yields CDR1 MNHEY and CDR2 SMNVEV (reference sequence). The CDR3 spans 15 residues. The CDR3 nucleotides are TGTGCCAGCAGTTCCTCGGGGAATAGCAATCAGCCCCAGCATTTT. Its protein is CASSSSGNSNQPQHF.

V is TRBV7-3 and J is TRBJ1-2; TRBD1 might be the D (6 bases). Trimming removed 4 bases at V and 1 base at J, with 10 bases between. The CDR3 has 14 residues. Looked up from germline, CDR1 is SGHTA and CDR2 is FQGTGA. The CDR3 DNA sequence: TGTGCCAGCAGCTCAGCAGGGGTTAACTATGGCTACACCTTC. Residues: CASSSAGVNYGYTF.

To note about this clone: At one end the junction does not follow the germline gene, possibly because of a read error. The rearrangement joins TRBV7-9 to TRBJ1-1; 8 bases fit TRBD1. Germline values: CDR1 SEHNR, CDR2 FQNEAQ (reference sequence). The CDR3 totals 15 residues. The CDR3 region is CAGSAQGALNTEAFF. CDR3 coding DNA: TGTGCCGGCAGCGCTCAGGGGGCTCTGAACACTGAAGCTTTCTTT.

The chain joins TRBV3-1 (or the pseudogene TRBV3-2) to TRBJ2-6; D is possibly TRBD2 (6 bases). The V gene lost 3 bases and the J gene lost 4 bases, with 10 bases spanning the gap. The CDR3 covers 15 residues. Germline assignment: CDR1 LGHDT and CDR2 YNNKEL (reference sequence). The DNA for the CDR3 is TGTGCCAGCAGCCAGGAGGGTGCAGGGGCCAACGTCCTGACTTTC. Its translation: CASSQEGAGANVLTF.

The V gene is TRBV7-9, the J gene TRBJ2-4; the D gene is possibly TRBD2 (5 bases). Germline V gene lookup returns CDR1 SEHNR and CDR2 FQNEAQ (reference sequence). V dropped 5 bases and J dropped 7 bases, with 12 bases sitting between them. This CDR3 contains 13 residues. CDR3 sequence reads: CASSQGGANIQYF. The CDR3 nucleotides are TGTGCCAGCAGCCAAGGAGGTGCGAACATTCAGTACTTC. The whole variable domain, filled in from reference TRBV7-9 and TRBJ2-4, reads DTGVSQNPRHKITKRGQNVTFRCDPISEHNRLYWYRQTLGQGPEFLTYFQNEAQLEKSRLLSDRFSAERPKGSFSTLEIQRTEQGDSAMYLCASSQGGANIQYFGAGTRLSVL.

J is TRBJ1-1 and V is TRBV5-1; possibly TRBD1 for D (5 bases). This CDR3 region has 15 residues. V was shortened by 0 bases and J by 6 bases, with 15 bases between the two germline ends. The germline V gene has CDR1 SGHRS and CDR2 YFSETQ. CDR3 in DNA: TGCGCCAGCAGCTTGGAGGGCAGGGAGGAAGCTGAAGCTTTCTTT. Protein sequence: CASSLEGREEAEAFF.

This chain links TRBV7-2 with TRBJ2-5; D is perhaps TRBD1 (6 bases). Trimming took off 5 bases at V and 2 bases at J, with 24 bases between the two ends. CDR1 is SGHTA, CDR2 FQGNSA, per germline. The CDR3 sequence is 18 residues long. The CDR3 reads CASSTQWSGQFQQETQYF. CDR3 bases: TGTGCCAGCAGCACCCAGTGGTCCGGACAGTTTCAACAAGAGACCCAGTACTTC.

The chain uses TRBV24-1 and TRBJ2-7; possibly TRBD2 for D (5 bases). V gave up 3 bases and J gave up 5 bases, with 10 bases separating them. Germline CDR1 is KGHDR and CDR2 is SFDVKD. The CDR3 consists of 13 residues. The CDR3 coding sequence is TGTGCCACCAGTGATCCGGGGTTTAACGAGCAGTACTTC. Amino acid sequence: CATSDPGFNEQYF.